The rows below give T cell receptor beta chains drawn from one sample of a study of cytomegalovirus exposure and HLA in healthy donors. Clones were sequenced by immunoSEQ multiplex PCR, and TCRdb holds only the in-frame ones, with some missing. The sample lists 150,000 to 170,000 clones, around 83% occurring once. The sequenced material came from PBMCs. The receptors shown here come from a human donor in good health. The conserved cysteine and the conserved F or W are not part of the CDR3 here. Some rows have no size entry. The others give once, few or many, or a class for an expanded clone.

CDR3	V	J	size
AISGLAGGPNEQF	TRBV10-3	TRBJ2-1	.
ASSANFGQNYGYT	TRBV6-1	TRBJ1-2	.
AISEPGGPYEQY	TRBV10-3	TRBJ2-7	few
ASSLGGVGLAGSEQY	TRBV5-1	TRBJ2-7	.
ASSQEQGNQPQH	TRBV4-2	TRBJ1-5	.
ASRADRSPNSPLH	TRBV7-3	TRBJ1-6	few
ASSYGQISNQPQH	TRBV28	TRBJ1-5	.
ASSRTIVEQF	TRBV7-2	TRBJ2-1	.
ASSPRQGRGYGYT	TRBV7-3	TRBJ1-2	.
ASSPGGTGVLTEAF	TRBV5-1	TRBJ1-1	.
AISESMAGDTEAF	TRBV10-3	TRBJ1-1	few
ASSYSSYNEQF	TRBV27	TRBJ2-1	.
AIRPDKSLSHGYT	TRBV10-3	TRBJ1-2	.
ASRLAGGIYEQY	TRBV6-6	TRBJ2-7	.
ASSRRDRGFTDTQY	TRBV7-3	TRBJ2-3	.
ASSSRVTDTQY	TRBV7-9	TRBJ2-3	.
ASSIGSSGSSHNEQF	TRBV19	TRBJ2-1	.
ASSAQGVKQPQH	TRBV28	TRBJ1-5	.
ASSLDSSGNTIY	TRBV7-6	TRBJ1-3	once
ASSDEDSSYEQY	TRBV2	TRBJ2-7	.
ASSLSAGSSYNEQF	TRBV9	TRBJ2-1	.
ASSLPGTDTQY	TRBV28	TRBJ2-3	.
ASSVVEGGTDTQY	TRBV9	TRBJ2-3	once
ASSPLTEAF	TRBV9	TRBJ1-1	.
ASSTEALPGNTIY	TRBV7-9	TRBJ1-3	.
ASSLGWANEQF	TRBV5-1	TRBJ2-1	.
ASSVDGSTDTQY	TRBV6-1	TRBJ2-3	once
ASSQVVLAEFYEQY	TRBV4-1	TRBJ2-7	once
ASSLGFLAGEANEQY	TRBV7-9	TRBJ2-7	.
ASSPGTRSTGELF	TRBV4-2	TRBJ2-2	few
ASSPTPRRTGNTIY	TRBV27	TRBJ1-3	.
ASSDRGPYSYEQY	TRBV28	TRBJ2-7	.
ASSLAQGTTTYEQY	TRBV7-9	TRBJ2-7	.
ASSLQGLLSDGYT	TRBV5-1	TRBJ1-2	.
ASSLGAGPRSGELF	TRBV5-1	TRBJ2-2	.
ATSRSPNTEAF	TRBV15	TRBJ1-1	.
ASRFQGTGELF	TRBV11-3	TRBJ2-2	.
ASSPGDRDYEQY	TRBV28	TRBJ2-7	.
ASSRLAGGGYEQY	TRBV5-1	TRBJ2-7	once
ASSSSGGAAPY	TRBV7-3	TRBJ2-7	.
ASSLTSTEAF	TRBV18	TRBJ1-1	.
ASSQGRGRDTVEQF	TRBV4-1	TRBJ2-1	.
ASSVSTGHTGELF	TRBV25-1	TRBJ2-2	.
ASSPILAETDTQY	TRBV18	TRBJ2-3	.
ASSVTGAGETQY	TRBV11-2	TRBJ2-5	.
SVEVAGAGDEQF	TRBV29-1	TRBJ2-1	.